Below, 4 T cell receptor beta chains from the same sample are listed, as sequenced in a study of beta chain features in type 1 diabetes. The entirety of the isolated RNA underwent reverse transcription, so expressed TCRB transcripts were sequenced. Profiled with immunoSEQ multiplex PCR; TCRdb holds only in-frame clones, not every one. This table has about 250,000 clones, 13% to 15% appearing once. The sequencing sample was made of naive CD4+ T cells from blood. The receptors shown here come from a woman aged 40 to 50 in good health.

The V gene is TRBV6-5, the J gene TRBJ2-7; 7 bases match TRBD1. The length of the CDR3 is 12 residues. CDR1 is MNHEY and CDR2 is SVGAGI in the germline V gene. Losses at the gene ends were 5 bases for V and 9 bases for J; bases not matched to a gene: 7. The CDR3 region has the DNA TGTGCCAGCAGTGCACAGGGACAGCTGCAGTACTTC. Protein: CASSAQGQLQYF.

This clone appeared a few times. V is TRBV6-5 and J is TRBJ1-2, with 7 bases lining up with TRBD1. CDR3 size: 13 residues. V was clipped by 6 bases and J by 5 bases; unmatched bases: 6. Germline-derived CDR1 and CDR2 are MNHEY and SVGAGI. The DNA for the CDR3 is TGTGCCAGCAGCCCAGGGGGAAGTTATGGCTACACCTTC. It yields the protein CASSPGGSYGYTF.

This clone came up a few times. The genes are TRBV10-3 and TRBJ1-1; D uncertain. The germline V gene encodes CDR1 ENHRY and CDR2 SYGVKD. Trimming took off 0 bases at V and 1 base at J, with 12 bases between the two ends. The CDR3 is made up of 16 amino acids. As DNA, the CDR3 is TGTGCCATCAGTGAGTCGAGATCAGCGACGAACACTGAAGCTTTCTTT. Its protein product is CAISESRSATNTEAFF.

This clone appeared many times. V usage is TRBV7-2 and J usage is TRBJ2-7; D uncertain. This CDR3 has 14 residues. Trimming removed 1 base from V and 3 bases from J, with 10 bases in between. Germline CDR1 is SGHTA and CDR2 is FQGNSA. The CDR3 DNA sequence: TGTGCCAGCAGCTTAGATCCCCCCCGCTACGAGCAGTACTTC. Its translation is CASSLDPPRYEQYF.